The entry below gives a single T cell receptor beta chain sequence along with its context. Its antigen remains undetermined. Base qualities are not provided; no much larger clone lies one nucleotide away. The collaborating institutions used their own protocols to collect whole blood in K2EDTA tubes. For TCRbeta analysis, collaborators shipped samples in one of three forms: frozen whole blood, isolated PBMCs, or DNA extracted from either of those sample types. Deletion took 4 bases off V and 0 bases off J, with a span of 10 bases between the germline ends. Reading the germline V gene gives CDR1 MDHEN and CDR2 SYDVKM. Measured from the cysteine to the phenylalanine, the CDR3 is 15 residues long. Just CDR3 DNA is preserved here, 45 bases in frame from base 1. The immunoSEQ Assay, a bias-controlled multiplex PCR, was used to amplify TCRbeta CDR3 regions from genomic DNA. The authors' analysis ran thus. Nucleated cell counts per sample were estimated from amplification of reference gene primers within the assay. Sequence reads were collapsed and filtered to measure the absolute abundance of every unique TCRbeta CDR3 rearrangement. Productive Simpson clonality was computed per sample as the square root of Simpson's diversity index over productive rearrangements. Imported from immuneACCESS, the table was reduced by TCRdb to in-frame sequences with V and J called. These copies leave out some clones; in studies compared against another copy, an unresolved V gene accounts for under half, and the cause of the remainder is not known. The D gene and trimming were derived from the DNA, and the V and J assignments and clone size from that table. The sample table shows roughly 230,000 clones, and 70% to 90% are seen once. The top ten constitute around 0.89% of the sample.

The data are from a study of blood T cell repertoires in COVID-19 (dated by TCRdb to 2018 to 2020). Regarding the study in general: Samples covering the acute and convalescent phases of COVID-19 were provided by collaborators in the United States, Italy and Spain. The material from the prospective study consisted of cDNA or gDNA derived from T cells, B-cell-depleted T cells, or PBMCs. Deeply sampled blood TCRbeta repertoires from subjects exposed to, actively infected with, or recovered from COVID-19 were included in the dataset. The repertoires were released in a freely available public database intended as a resource for research on the immune response to SARS-CoV-2. The samples were drawn from the first 160 participants of the ongoing ImmuneRACE study and from 1,254 subjects provided by 6 global collaborators. A de-identified subject ID, COVID-19 status, age in years and sex were almost always included in the sample metadata. Where available, HLA class I and class II types were obtained from metadata supplied by the sample provider rather than from assay-based typing.

What the research found in general, with its limitations: How much clinical and demographic metadata was included differed by source and by participant, and the metadata was provided uncurated.

The clonotype was recovered from a man aged 35 to 55 with acute or convalescent COVID-19. The sequence joins TRBV28 to TRBJ1-3; the D gene is perhaps TRBD1, on 5 matching bases. Specimen: peripheral blood. The nucleotide sequence reads as follows: TGTGCCAGCAGTTCCCGGGGGGGCTCTGGAAACACCATATATTTT. This sequence encodes CASSSRGGSGNTIYF.